The T cell receptor beta chain under discussion was sequenced for a study of shared clonotypes between healthy human individuals. Profiling relied on immunoSEQ multiplex PCR, and the TCRdb table lists in-frame clones only, not all of them. The sample has 2 million to 2.5 million clones, 85% to 95% seen once; the top ten hold 0.3% to 0.45%. V was trimmed by 6 bases and J by 0 bases, leaving 12 bases between them. Germline V CDR1 and CDR2: MNHNS, SASEGT. The CDR3 sequence is 15 residues long. The chain employs TRBV6-1 and TRBJ1-5; D is unresolved. The TCR originated in a young man in good health. Some clones in this sample may be carry-over from other donors' samples. Sequencing used naive CD4+ T cells from PBMCs. Specified subset: CD45RA+ positively selected. The CDR3 bases are TGTGCCAGCAGCACGACGGTGTATAGCAATCAGCCCCAGCATTTT. Amino acid sequence: CASSTTVYSNQPQHF.